This T cell receptor beta chain was captured in a study of T cell responses to AZD1222 COVID-19 vaccine. In regard to this clone: The antigen is undetermined.

Regarding the study as a whole: Among AZD1222 vaccinees, only five or six were seropositive at baseline. Females made up more of the donors, who were largely white British, and clonal diversity may have come out too low. The reported proportion of spike-specific TCRs targeting unmutated variant regions was nearly half. CD4 TCRs linked to vaccination spanned spike, dominating at 160-218 and 743-854.

The protocol was immunoSEQ multiplex PCR, while the TCRdb copy is restricted to in-frame clones and leaves out a portion. Of 170,000 or so clones listed, around nine tenths are singletons. Germline CDR1 MNHEY, CDR2 SMNVEV (reference sequence). This CDR3 has 10 amino acids. The V gene lost 11 bases and the J gene lost 4 bases, with 8 bases spanning the gap. Specimen: peripheral blood, collected on day 0 of AZD1222 vaccination. This sequence was found in an adult in good health. This chain joins TRBV27 and TRBJ1-2, with D unclear. The CDR3 bases are TGTGCCGACTTTTGCTATGGCTACACCTTC. This translates into CADFCYGYTF.